This TCR beta chain was recovered during a study of shared clonotypes between healthy human individuals (dated by TCRdb to the early 2020s). Study-wide context: Three men and two women, aged 18 to 49 years, made up the cohort. To estimate repertoire size and how much clonotype sharing occurs between individuals, the study deeply sequenced the blood TCR repertoires of several healthy adults. Libraries were prepared and TCR repertoires were sequenced by different laboratories using diverse techniques, in order to increase sequencing depth and limit assay-specific biases. Each donor's leukapheresis produced roughly between roughly 0.9 and 9 billion PBMCs. What the authors observed across the whole study: Pairwise subsampling indicated that sequencing depth was expected to affect the degree of clonotype sharing among donors. Because the study included a small number of donors, the genetic and exposure-history diversity represented was limited. Sampling was limited to blood, and TCR repertoires in tissue likely differ from TCR repertoires in blood.

Using the deep immunoSEQ assay, multiplex PCR amplified TCR CDR3 regions from genomic DNA. For each cell subset, the extracted genomic DNA was distributed evenly across all wells of several immunoSEQ 96-well plates, and each plate served as one replicate. For unsorted PBMC, each replicate PCR was loaded with approximately 300 ng genomic DNA, equivalent to 30,000 or so T cell genomes. Ten immunoSEQ deep assay plates were used to sequence unsorted PBMC genomic DNA. Purified libraries were measured with a Qubit 3.0 fluorometer, size-checked on a Bioanalyzer 2100, and measured again with the KAPA Library Quantification kit. Every immunoSEQ 96-well plate was sequenced on a dedicated single-read 150-cycle Illumina NextSeq 550 flow cell. The study's own analysis went as follows. Because the immunoSEQ output held only junctional sequences and lacked quality scores, the filtering could not match the filtering applied to full-length reads. To assign V/J genes and CDR3, sequences were annotated using PyIR, a Python wrapper for IgBLAST v1.9, with IMGT germline references. Reads with weak V/J assignments (E-value above 1e-6), missing CDR3, stop codons, out-of-frame junctions, or ambiguous translated residues were removed. V3J clonotypes were defined as sequences sharing the same inferred V gene, J gene, and CDR3 amino acid sequence. Percentage overlap between repertoires was computed as shared unique clonotypes divided by the size of the smaller repertoire. Repertoire richness was assessed with RTK rarefaction, the Chao1 estimator, and Recon v2.1 estimates of unobserved clonotypes. TCRdb limited this immuneACCESS table to in-frame rearrangements with V and J called. A share of clones is missing; checked studies link under half to unresolved V genes, and the rest is unexplained. V and J calls and clone size are copied from that table; D and trimming were computed from the DNA. The sample data list approximately 500,000 clones, and around four fifths of these were observed just once. The ten largest clonotypes hold around 12% of the sample.

The donors were healthy, HIV-negative adults with no recently reported acute infections or vaccinations. Every donor was a Caucasian adult living in Nashville, Tennessee, USA. For unsorted samples, tens of millions of PBMCs were counted, and genomic DNA was extracted using the QIAamp DNA Blood Mini kit. Blood was obtained by leukapheresis, after which PBMCs were separated by Ficoll-Histopaque density gradient centrifugation and cryopreserved in liquid nitrogen vapor phase. The CDR3, from cysteine to phenylalanine, totals 15 residues. Of all the DNA, just the CDR3 is kept, 45 bases in frame from base 1. CDR1 and CDR2, looked up from the germline V gene (reference sequence), are GTSNPN and SVGIG. V ends up 0 bases short and J 3 bases short, with an unmatched junction base count of 4. Of note for this clone: Its antigen has not been determined. There are no base qualities to consult, and no much larger clone falls within one base.

The sequencing sample was made of PBMCs. The receptor chain draws on TRBV30 and TRBJ2-2; TRBD2 lines up with 7 middle nucleotides. The receptor comes from a woman in her thirties or forties in good health. Some clones in this sample may be carry-over from other donors' samples. The CDR3 has the sequence CAWSVGDYYTGELFF. The nucleotides are TGTGCCTGGAGTGTCGGGGACTACTACACCGGGGAGCTGTTTTTT. The full variable domain, with segments outside the CDR3 supplied by the reference TRBV30 and TRBJ2-2 proteins, appears as SQTIHQWPATLVQPVGSPLSLECTVEGTSNPNLYWYRQAAGRGLQLLFYSVGIGQISSEVPQNLSASRPQDRQFILSSKKLLLSDSGFYLCAWSVGDYYTGELFFGEGSRLTVL.